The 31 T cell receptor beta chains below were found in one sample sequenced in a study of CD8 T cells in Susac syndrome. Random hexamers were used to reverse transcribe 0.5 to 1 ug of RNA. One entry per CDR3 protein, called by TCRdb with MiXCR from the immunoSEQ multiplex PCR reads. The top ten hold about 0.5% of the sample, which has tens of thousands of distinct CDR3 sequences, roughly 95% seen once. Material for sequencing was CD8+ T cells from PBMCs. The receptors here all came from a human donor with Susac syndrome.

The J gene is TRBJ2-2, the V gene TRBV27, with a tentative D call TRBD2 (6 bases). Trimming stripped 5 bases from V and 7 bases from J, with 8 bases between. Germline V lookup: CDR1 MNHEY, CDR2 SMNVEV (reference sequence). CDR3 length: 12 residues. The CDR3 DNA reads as TGTGCCAGCAGTAACGGGGGCGGGGAGCTGTTTTTT. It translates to CASSNGGGELFF.

For the CDR3, the DNA is TGTGCCAGCAGCGAGTACCCAGATACGCAGTATTTT. Encoded protein: CASSEYPDTQYF. V usage is TRBV27 and J usage is TRBJ2-3; D uncertain. CDR3 length: 12 amino acids. Per the germline V gene, CDR1 is MNHEY and CDR2 is SMNVEV (reference sequence). Deletions cut 6 bases from V and 4 bases from J, with 8 bases between.

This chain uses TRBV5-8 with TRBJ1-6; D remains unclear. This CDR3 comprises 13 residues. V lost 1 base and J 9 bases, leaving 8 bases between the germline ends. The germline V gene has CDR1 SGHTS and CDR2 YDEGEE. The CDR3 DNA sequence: TGTGCCAGCAGCTTGTTTCTTCTTTCACCCCTCCACTTT. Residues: CASSLFLLSPLHF.

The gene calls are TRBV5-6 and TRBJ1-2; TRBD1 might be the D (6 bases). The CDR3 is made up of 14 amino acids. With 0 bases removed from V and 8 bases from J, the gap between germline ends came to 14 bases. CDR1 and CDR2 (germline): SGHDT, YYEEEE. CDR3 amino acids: CASSLGGGAKGYTF. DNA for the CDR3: TGTGCCAGCAGCTTGGGCGGGGGGGCGAAAGGCTACACCTTC.

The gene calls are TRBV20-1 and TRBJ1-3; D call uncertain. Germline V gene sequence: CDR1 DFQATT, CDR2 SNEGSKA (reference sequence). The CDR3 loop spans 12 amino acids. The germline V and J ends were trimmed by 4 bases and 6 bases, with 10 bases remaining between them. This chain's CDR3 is CSAIGTENTIYF. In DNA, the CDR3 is TGCAGTGCTATAGGAACGGAAAACACCATATATTTT.

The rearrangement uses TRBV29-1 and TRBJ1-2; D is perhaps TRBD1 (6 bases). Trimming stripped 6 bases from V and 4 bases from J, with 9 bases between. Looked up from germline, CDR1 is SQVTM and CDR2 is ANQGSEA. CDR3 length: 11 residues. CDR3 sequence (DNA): TGCAGCGTGAGGACAGTCTATGGCTACACCTTC. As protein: CSVRTVYGYTF. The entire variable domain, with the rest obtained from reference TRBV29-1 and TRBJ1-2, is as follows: SAVISQKPSRDICQRGTSLTIQCQVDSQVTMMFWYRQQPGQSLTLIATANQGSEATYESGFVIDKFPISRPNLTFSTLTVSNMSPEDSSIYLCSVRTVYGYTFGSGTRLTVV.

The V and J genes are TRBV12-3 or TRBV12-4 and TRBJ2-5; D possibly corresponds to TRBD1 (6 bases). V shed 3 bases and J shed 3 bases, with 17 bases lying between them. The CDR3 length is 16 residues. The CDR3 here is CASSLSRDRTEETQYF. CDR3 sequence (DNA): TGTGCCAGCAGTTTGAGTCGCGACAGGACAGAAGAGACCCAGTACTTC.

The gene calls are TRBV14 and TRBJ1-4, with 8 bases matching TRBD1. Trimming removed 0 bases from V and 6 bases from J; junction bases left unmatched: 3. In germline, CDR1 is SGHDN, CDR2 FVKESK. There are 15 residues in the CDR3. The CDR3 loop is CASSQDRTGHEKLFF. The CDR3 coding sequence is TGTGCCAGCAGCCAAGATCGGACAGGGCATGAAAAACTGTTTTTT.

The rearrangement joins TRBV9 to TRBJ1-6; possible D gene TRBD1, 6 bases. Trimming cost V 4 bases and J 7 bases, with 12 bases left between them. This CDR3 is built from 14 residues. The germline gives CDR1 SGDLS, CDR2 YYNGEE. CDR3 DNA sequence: TGTGCCAGCAGCCCCGACGGGGGCAATTCACCCCTCCACTTT. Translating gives CASSPDGGNSPLHF.

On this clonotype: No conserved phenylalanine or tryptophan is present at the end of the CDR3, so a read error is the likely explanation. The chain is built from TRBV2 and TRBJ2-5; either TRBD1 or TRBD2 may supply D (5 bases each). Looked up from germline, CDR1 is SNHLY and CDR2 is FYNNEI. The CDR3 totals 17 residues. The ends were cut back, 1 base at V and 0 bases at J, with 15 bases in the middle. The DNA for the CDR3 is TGTGCCAGCAGTGAAGAATGGGGATTGGGGGACCAAGAGACCCAGTACTCC. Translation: CASSEEWGLGDQETQYS.

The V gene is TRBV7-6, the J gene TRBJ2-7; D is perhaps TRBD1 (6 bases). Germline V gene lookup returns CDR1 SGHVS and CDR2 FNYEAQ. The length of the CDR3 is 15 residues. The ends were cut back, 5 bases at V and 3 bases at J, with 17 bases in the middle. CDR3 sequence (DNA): TGTGCCAGCAGCCACCCGGGACAAAGATTCTACGAGCAGTACTTC. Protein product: CASSHPGQRFYEQYF.

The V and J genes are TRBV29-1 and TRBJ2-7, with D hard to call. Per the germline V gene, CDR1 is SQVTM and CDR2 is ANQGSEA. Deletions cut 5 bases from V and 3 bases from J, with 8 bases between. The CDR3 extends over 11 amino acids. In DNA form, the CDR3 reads TGCAGCGTTACGCGGAACTACGAGCAGTACTTC. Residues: CSVTRNYEQYF.

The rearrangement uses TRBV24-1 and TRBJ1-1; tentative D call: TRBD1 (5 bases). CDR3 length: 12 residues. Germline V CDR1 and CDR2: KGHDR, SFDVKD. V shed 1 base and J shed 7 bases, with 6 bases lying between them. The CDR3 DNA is TGTGCCACCAGTGATTTTGGGGGTGAAGCTTTCTTT. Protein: CATSDFGGEAFF.

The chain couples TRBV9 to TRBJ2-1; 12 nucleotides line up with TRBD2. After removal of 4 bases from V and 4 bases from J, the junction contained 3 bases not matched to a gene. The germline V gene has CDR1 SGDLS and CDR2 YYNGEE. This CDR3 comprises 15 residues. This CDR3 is CASSLTSGGYNEQFF. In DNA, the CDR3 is TGTGCCAGCAGCCTTACTAGCGGGGGGTACAATGAGCAGTTCTTC.

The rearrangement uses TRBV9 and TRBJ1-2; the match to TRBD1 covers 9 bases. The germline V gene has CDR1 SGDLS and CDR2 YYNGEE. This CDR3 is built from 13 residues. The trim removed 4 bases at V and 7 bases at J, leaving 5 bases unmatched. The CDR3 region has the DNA TGTGCCAGCAGCAGGGGACAGGGCCGTGGCTACACCTTC. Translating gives CASSRGQGRGYTF.

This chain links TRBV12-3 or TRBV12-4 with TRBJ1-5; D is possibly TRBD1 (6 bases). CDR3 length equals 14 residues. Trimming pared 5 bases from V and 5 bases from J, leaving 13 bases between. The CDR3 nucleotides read TGTGCCAGCAGTGAGGGGGACGGGGATCAGCCCCAGCATTTT. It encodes CASSEGDGDQPQHF.

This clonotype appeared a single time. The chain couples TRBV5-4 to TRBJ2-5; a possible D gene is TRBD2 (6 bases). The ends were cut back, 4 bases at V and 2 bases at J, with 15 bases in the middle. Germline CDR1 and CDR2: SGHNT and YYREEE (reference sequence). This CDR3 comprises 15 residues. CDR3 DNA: TGTGCCAGCAGCCCCGAAGGGCGGGGTCAAGAGACCCAGTACTTC. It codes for CASSPEGRGQETQYF. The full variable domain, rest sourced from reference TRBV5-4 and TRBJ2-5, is ETGVTQSPTHLIKTRGQQVTLRCSSQSGHNTVSWYQQALGQGPQFIFQYYREEENGRGNFPPRFSGLQFPNYSSELNVNALELDDSALYLCASSPEGRGQETQYFGPGTRLLVL.

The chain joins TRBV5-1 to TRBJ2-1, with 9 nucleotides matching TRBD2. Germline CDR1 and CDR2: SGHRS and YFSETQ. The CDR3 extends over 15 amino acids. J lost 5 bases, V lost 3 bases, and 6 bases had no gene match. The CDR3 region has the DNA TGCGCCAGCAGCTCCGTAGCGGGGGCTAACAATGAGCAGTTCTTC. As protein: CASSSVAGANNEQFF.

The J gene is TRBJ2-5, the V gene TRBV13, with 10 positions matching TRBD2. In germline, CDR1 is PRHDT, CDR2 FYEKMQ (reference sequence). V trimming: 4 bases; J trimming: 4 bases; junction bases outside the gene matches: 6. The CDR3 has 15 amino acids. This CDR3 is CASSSGSGGVETQYF. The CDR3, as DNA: TGTGCCAGCAGCTCGGGAAGCGGGGGGGTAGAGACCCAGTACTTC.

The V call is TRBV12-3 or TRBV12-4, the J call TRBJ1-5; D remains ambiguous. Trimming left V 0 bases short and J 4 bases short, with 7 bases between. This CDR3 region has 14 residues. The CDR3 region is CASSLARENQPQHF. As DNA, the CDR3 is TGTGCCAGCAGTTTAGCACGCGAAAATCAGCCCCAGCATTTT.

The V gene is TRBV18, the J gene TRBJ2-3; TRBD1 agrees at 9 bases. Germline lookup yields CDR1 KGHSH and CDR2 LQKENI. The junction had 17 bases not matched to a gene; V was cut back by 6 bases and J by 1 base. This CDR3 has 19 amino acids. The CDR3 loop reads CASSGGDRATLLGTDTQYF. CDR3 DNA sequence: TGTGCCAGCTCCGGCGGGGACAGGGCTACGCTTTTGGGCACAGATACGCAGTATTTT.

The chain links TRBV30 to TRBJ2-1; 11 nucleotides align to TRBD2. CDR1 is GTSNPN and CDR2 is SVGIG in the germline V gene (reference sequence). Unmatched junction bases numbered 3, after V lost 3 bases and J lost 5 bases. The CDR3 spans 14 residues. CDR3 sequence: CAWRTSGAHNEQFF. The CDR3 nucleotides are TGTGCCTGGAGGACTAGCGGGGCTCACAATGAGCAGTTCTTC.

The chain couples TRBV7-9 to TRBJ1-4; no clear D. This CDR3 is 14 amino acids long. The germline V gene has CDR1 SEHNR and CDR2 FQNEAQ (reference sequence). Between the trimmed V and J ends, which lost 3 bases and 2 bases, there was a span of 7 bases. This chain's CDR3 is CASSLLGTNEKLFF. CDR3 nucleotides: TGTGCCAGCAGCTTGTTGGGGACTAATGAAAAACTGTTTTTT.

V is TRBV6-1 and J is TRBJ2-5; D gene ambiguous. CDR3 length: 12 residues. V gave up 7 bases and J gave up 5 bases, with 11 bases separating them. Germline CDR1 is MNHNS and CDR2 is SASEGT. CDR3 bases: TGTGCCAGCACCCAAGAAAGGGAGACCCAGTACTTC. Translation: CASTQERETQYF.

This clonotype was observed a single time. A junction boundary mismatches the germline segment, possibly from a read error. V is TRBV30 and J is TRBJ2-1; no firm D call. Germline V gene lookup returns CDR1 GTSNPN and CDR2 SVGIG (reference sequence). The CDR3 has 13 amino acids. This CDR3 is CAWSRARAHDQFF. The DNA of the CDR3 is TGTGCCTGGAGTAGAGCCCGAGCACATGATCAGTTCTTC. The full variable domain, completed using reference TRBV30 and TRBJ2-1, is SQTIHQWPATLVQPVGSPLSLECTVEGTSNPNLYWYRQAAGRGLQLLFYSVGIGQISSEVPQNLSASRPQDRQFILSSKKLLLSDSGFYLCAWSRARAHDQFFGPGTRLTVL.

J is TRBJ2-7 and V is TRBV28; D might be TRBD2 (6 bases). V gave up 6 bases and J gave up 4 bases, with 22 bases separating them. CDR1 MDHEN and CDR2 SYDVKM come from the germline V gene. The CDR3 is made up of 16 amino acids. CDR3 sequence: CASSIIPGLKFYEQYF. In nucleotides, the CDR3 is TGTGCCAGCAGCATCATACCGGGACTCAAGTTTTACGAGCAGTACTTC.

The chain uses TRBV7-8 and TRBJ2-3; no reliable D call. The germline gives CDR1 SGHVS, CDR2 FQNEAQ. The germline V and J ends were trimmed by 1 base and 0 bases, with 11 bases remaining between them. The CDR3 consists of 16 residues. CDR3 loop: CASSLERRFSTDTQYF. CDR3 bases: TGTGCCAGCAGCTTAGAAAGGCGGTTTAGCACAGATACGCAGTATTTT.

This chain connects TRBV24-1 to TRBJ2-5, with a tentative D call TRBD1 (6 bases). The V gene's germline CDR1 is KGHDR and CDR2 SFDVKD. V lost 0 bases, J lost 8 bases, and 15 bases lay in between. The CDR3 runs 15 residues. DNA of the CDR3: TGTGCCACCAGTGATTTGAACAGGGTCAAGAGAACCCAGTACTTC. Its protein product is CATSDLNRVKRTQYF.

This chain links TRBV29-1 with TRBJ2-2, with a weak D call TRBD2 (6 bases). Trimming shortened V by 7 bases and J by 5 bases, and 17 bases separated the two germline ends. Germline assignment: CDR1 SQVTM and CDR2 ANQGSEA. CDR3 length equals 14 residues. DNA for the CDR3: TGCAGCGCCGCCTTAAAGGAGGGGACCGGGGAGCTGTTTTTT. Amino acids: CSAALKEGTGELFF.

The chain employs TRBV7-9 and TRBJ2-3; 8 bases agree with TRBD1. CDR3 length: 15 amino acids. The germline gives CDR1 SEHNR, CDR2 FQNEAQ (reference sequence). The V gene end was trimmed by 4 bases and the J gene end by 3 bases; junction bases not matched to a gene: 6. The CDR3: CASSSPRTGTDTQYF. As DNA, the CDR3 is TGTGCCAGCAGCTCCCCCCGGACAGGGACAGATACGCAGTATTTT.

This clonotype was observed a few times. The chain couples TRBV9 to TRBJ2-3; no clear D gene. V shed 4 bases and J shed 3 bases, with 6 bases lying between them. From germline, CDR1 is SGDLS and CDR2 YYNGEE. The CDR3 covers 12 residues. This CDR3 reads CASSPSTDTQYF. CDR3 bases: TGTGCCAGCAGCCCCTCGACAGATACGCAGTATTTT.